These 24 T cell receptor beta chains were sequenced from one sample in a study of OX40 agonist ivuxolimab in advanced cancers. Clones were read by immunoSEQ multiplex PCR, and TCRdb kept only the in-frame ones, dropping some. Of about 100,000 clones in the sample, 85% to 90% were seen once. The sequencing used CD4+ or CD8+ T cells sorted from blood, collected in a trial of the OX40 agonist ivuxolimab. These receptor sequences come from an adult with an advanced solid tumor such as melanoma, head and neck, liver or kidney cancer.

This chain uses TRBV27 with TRBJ2-7, with TRBD1 matching 10 bases. Germline-derived CDR1 and CDR2 are MNHEY and SMNVEV (reference sequence). V was clipped by 5 bases and J by 2 bases; unmatched bases: 6. There are 15 residues in the CDR3. For the CDR3, the DNA is TGTGCCAGCAGTCCCGCGGGACAGGGGCCCTACGAGCAGTACTTC. Protein: CASSPAGQGPYEQYF.

The rearrangement links TRBV7-2 to TRBJ1-1; the D is unclear. Trimming took off 4 bases at V and 0 bases at J, with 12 bases between the two ends. In germline, CDR1 is SGHTA, CDR2 FQGNSA. The CDR3 runs to 15 residues. The CDR3 nucleotides read TGTGCCAGCAGCTACCTAGGGCGACTGAACACTGAAGCTTTCTTT. Encoded protein: CASSYLGRLNTEAFF. Full variable domain (remainder filled in from reference TRBV7-2 and TRBJ1-1): GAGVSQSPSNKVTEKGKDVELRCDPISGHTALYWYRQSLGQGLEFLIYFQGNSAPDKSGLPSDRFSAERTGGSVSTLTIQRTQQEDSAVYLCASSYLGRLNTEAFFGQGTRLTVV.

This rearrangement joins TRBV6-1 to TRBJ1-2, with D unresolved. CDR3 length equals 13 residues. Trimming left V 3 bases short and J 4 bases short, with 9 bases between. Germline-derived CDR1 and CDR2 are MNHNS and SASEGT. The CDR3 loop is CASSEAGPYGYTF. For the CDR3, the DNA is TGTGCCAGCAGTGAGGCCGGCCCCTATGGCTACACCTTC.

V and J are TRBV10-3 and TRBJ2-1; D possibly corresponds to TRBD1 (6 bases). V was trimmed by 0 bases and J by 5 bases, leaving 11 bases between them. There are 15 residues in the CDR3. CDR1 and CDR2 (germline): ENHRY, SYGVKD. This CDR3 reads CAISESGRGNNEQFF. CDR3 bases: TGTGCCATCAGTGAGTCGGGCAGGGGCAACAATGAGCAGTTCTTC.

The V call is TRBV6-1, the J call TRBJ2-7, with a weak D call TRBD1 (6 bases). The CDR3 covers 13 residues. The V and J ends lost 6 bases and 5 bases respectively, with 14 bases between them. Germline values: CDR1 MNHNS, CDR2 SASEGT. CDR3 protein: CASRPGQRDEQYF. Here the CDR3 DNA reads TGTGCCAGCAGACCCGGACAGAGAGACGAGCAGTACTTC.

As to this clone: The same CDR3 can be traced to other DNA sequences in this sample. The chain links TRBV5-1 to TRBJ2-5; a possible D gene is TRBD1 (6 bases). CDR1 and CDR2 from the germline V gene are SGHRS and YFSETQ. V was trimmed by 0 bases and J by 3 bases, leaving 6 bases between them. The CDR3 covers 13 residues. CDR3 sequence (DNA): TGCGCCAGCAGCTTGGGGACAGAAGAGACCCAGTACTTC. This codes for CASSLGTEETQYF.

The genes are TRBV5-6 and TRBJ1-1, with TRBD1 identical over 10 bases. V lost 2 bases, J lost 5 bases, and 3 bases stayed unmatched. CDR3 size: 14 residues. CDR1 SGHDT and CDR2 YYEEEE come from the germline V gene. The CDR3 DNA is TGTGCCAGCAGCTTACCGGGACAGGGGACTGAAGCTTTCTTT. This sequence encodes CASSLPGQGTEAFF.

V gene TRBV7-3 combines with J gene TRBJ2-5; 7 nucleotides align to TRBD2. V lost 5 bases to trimming and J lost 3 bases; unmatched junction nucleotides: 3. The CDR3 extends over 13 amino acids. CDR1 is SGHTA, CDR2 FQGTGA, per germline. CDR3 amino acids: CASSPLAEETQYF. Written as DNA, the CDR3 is TGTGCCAGCAGCCCTCTAGCGGAAGAGACCCAGTACTTC.

This sequence joins TRBV5-4 and TRBJ2-2, with 12 bases identical to TRBD1. This CDR3 region has 17 residues. Per the germline V gene, CDR1 is SGHNT and CDR2 is YYREEE (reference sequence). The V segment lost 3 bases and the J segment 8 bases; nucleotides outside the gene matches: 11. The CDR3 is CASSYPTGQGASGELFF. The CDR3 nucleotides read TGTGCCAGCAGCTACCCAACGGGACAGGGGGCTTCTGGGGAGCTGTTTTTT.

The J gene is TRBJ2-3, the V gene TRBV5-4, with 7 positions matching TRBD2. This CDR3 spans 16 amino acids. V was clipped by 3 bases and J by 0 bases; unmatched bases: 7. The germline V gene encodes CDR1 SGHNT and CDR2 YYREEE (reference sequence). The CDR3 nucleotides are TGTGCCAGCAGCTCCAAGGTAGCGGGTAGCACAGATACGCAGTATTTT. Translated: CASSSKVAGSTDTQYF. Full variable domain (rest looked up from reference TRBV5-4 and TRBJ2-3): ETGVTQSPTHLIKTRGQQVTLRCSSQSGHNTVSWYQQALGQGPQFIFQYYREEENGRGNFPPRFSGLQFPNYSSELNVNALELDDSALYLCASSSKVAGSTDTQYFGPGTRLTVL.

This clone was detected a few times. This chain connects TRBV28 to TRBJ2-5; D might be TRBD2 (5 bases). CDR1 MDHEN and CDR2 SYDVKM come from the germline V gene. The CDR3 has 14 residues. V lost 4 bases to trimming and J lost 7 bases, with 16 bases between them. DNA for the CDR3: TGTGCCAGCAGTTCCCCTTCGAGGGCACGGACCCAGTACTTC. This gives the protein CASSSPSRARTQYF. The whole variable domain, remainder taken from reference TRBV28 and TRBJ2-5, is DVKVTQSSRYLVKRTGEKVFLECVQDMDHENMFWYRQDPGLGLRLIYFSYDVKMKEKGDIPEGYSVSREKKERFSLILESASTNQTSMYLCASSSPSRARTQYFGPGTRLLVL.

The chain carries TRBV28 and TRBJ1-4; 7 bases line up with TRBD1. V lost 7 bases to trimming and J lost 4 bases; unmatched junction nucleotides: 3. This CDR3 is built from 13 residues. The germline CDR1 and CDR2 sequences are MDHEN and SYDVKM. As DNA, the CDR3 is TGTGCCAGCACGGGACAGATTAATGAAAAACTGTTTTTT. It translates to CASTGQINEKLFF.

The chain links TRBV18 to TRBJ2-7; D unresolved. The CDR3 is 15 residues long. The V and J ends lost 0 bases and 2 bases respectively, with 11 bases between them. Looked up from germline, CDR1 is KGHSH and CDR2 is LQKENI. The CDR3 DNA is TGTGCCAGCTCACCACCGCAAAGGGCCCCCTACGAGCAGTACTTC. Its translation: CASSPPQRAPYEQYF.

In DNA, the CDR3 is TGCGCCAGCAGTGCGAGCGTTGAGACCCAGTACTTC. It is translated as CASSASVETQYF. This chain uses TRBV10-2 with TRBJ2-5; D unresolved. Germline-derived CDR1 and CDR2 are WSHSY and SAAADI. Trimming cost V 4 bases and J 5 bases, with 8 bases left between them. The CDR3 has 12 residues.

This chain uses TRBV10-3 with TRBJ1-2; D unresolved. The CDR3 loop spans 11 amino acids. Germline assignment: CDR1 ENHRY and CDR2 SYGVKD. Trimming cost V 10 bases and J 5 bases, with 11 bases left between them. The CDR3 here is CAKSPRYGYTF. CDR3 nucleotides: TGTGCCAAATCCCCCAGGTATGGCTACACCTTC.

This sequence joins TRBV23-1 and TRBJ1-1; D is uncertain. TRBV23-1 is reported as an ORF; its role is uncertain. The CDR3 has 13 residues. Trimming removed 10 bases from V and 1 base from J, with 13 bases in between. CDR3 DNA sequence: TGCGCCATGATAGTCCGGGGGAACACTGAAGCTTTCTTT. This translates into CAMIVRGNTEAFF.

Comment on this clone: A read error may account for a junction end that differs from germline. CDR3 bases: TGTGCCAGCAGGACCGGGACTAGCTACGATGAGCAGTTCTTC. It codes for CASRTGTSYDEQFF. V usage is TRBV6-6 and J usage is TRBJ2-1; 9 nucleotides match TRBD2. The CDR3 spans 14 residues. CDR1 and CDR2 (germline): MNHNY, SVGAGI (reference sequence).

The chain recombines TRBV6-5 with TRBJ2-1; D might be TRBD1 (6 bases). Trimming removed 4 bases from V and 9 bases from J, with 16 bases in between. Germline CDR1 MNHEY, CDR2 SVGAGI. The CDR3 length is 14 residues. CDR3 coding DNA: TGTGCCAGCAGTTGGCCCTACAGGGATGGTGAGCAGTTCTTC. This gives the protein CASSWPYRDGEQFF.

This clone was observed a handful of times. The DNA for the CDR3 is TGTGCCAGCAGGACGGGGGGTGCTAATCCGACAGATACGCAGTATTTT. Its translation is CASRTGGANPTDTQYF. The chain recombines TRBV7-2 with TRBJ2-3, with TRBD2 identical over 7 bases. The V segment lost 6 bases and the J segment 3 bases; nucleotides outside the gene matches: 12. Germline values: CDR1 SGHTA, CDR2 FQGNSA. CDR3 length: 16 amino acids.

This clone was seen only once. An end of the junction does not agree with germline; a read error may underlie this. V is TRBV28 and J is TRBJ1-5; D uncertain. The V gene's germline CDR1 is MDHEN and CDR2 SYDVKM. The CDR3 totals 9 residues. CDR3 sequence reads: CASSQPQHF. The CDR3 bases are TGTGCCAGCAGTCAGCCCCAGCATTTT.

The rearrangement uses TRBV5-1 and TRBJ1-3; TRBD1 aligns across 10 bases. The junction had 3 bases not matched to a gene; V was cut back by 0 bases and J by 0 bases. CDR1 is SGHRS and CDR2 is YFSETQ in the germline V gene. This CDR3 region has 17 residues. CDR3 sequence: CASSLGGTGVSGNTIYF. In DNA, the CDR3 is TGCGCCAGCAGCTTGGGTGGGACAGGGGTCTCTGGAAACACCATATATTTT.

The CDR3 region has the DNA TGTGCCAGCAGGCCTCCAGCCAAAAACATTCAGTACTTC. As protein: CASRPPAKNIQYF. V usage is TRBV28 and J usage is TRBJ2-4; no reliable D call. V lost 6 bases to trimming and J lost 0 bases, with 6 bases between them. This CDR3 is built from 13 residues. The germline V gene has CDR1 MDHEN and CDR2 SYDVKM. The full variable domain, completed using reference TRBV28 and TRBJ2-4, is DVKVTQSSRYLVKRTGEKVFLECVQDMDHENMFWYRQDPGLGLRLIYFSYDVKMKEKGDIPEGYSVSREKKERFSLILESASTNQTSMYLCASRPPAKNIQYFGAGTRLSVL.

The chain combines TRBV28 with TRBJ1-6; perhaps TRBD1 as D (6 bases). Trimming shortened V by 7 bases and J by 10 bases, and 14 bases separated the two germline ends. This CDR3 spans 13 amino acids. Germline V gives CDR1 MDHEN, CDR2 SYDVKM. The CDR3 nucleotides read TGTGCCAGCACACTCGAACAGGGATCACCCCTCCACTTT. It translates to CASTLEQGSPLHF.

The J gene is TRBJ2-1, the V gene TRBV11-2; a weak D match, TRBD1 (5 bases). V lost 5 bases, J lost 9 bases, and 11 bases lay in between. In germline, CDR1 is SGHAT, CDR2 FQNNGV. CDR3 length equals 12 residues. The CDR3 is CASSQGIGEQFF. The CDR3 bases are TGTGCCAGCAGCCAGGGTATAGGTGAGCAGTTCTTC. Complete variable domain (other parts from reference TRBV11-2 and TRBJ2-1): EAGVAQSPRYKIIEKRQSVAFWCNPISGHATLYWYQQILGQGPKLLIQFQNNGVVDDSQLPKDRFSAERLKGVDSTLKIQPAKLEDSAVYLCASSQGIGEQFFGPGTRLTVL.